The clone carrying this TCR beta chain is a singleton in its sample. Its specificity is not known. These data come from a study of siplizumab effects on memory and regulatory T cells. Notes on the study in general: Naive T cells appeared more varied than memory cells and looked like key alloresponse contributors. There was no confirmation of the suppressive function of proliferating Tregs from siplizumab cultures.

TCRdb's table, derived via immunoSEQ multiplex PCR, lists solely in-frame clones and lacks some. The profile shows about 91,000 clones, roughly 96% of them singletons. The sequence came from a human donor in good health. Sequenced input: naive CD4+ T cells sorted from blood.

The CDR3 region has the DNA TGCGCCAGCAGCCAAGGCGGGGGTCGGGGCGGGGAGCTGTTTTTT. Amino acid sequence: CASSQGGGRGGELFF. The chain couples TRBV4-3 to TRBJ2-2, with 7 bases identical to TRBD2. Germline CDR1 reads LGHNA; CDR2 reads YSLEER. The CDR3 is 15 residues long. With 1 base clipped from V and 7 bases from J, the junction kept 6 bases outside the gene matches.